One sample yielded the 15 T cell receptor beta chains listed below, sequenced in a study of Ad26.COV2.S vaccination and SARS-CoV-2 variants. The method was immunoSEQ multiplex PCR; TCRdb's version includes in-frame clones alone and lacks a portion of them. The data contain fewer than 400,000 clones, 80% to 90% of them seen just once; the ten biggest clones take up approximately 3.7%. Sample treatment: over 15 received Ad26.COV2.S at low or high dose, single or two shots; several received placebo; per-sample allocation not given. After the first vaccine or placebo injection, samples were drawn on day 63. Sequences were derived from peripheral blood, sampled in a trial of Ad26.COV2.S vaccine versus placebo. The receptors shown here come from a person between 18 and 59 years old who received the Ad26.COV2.S COVID-19 vaccine or a placebo.

This clone was seen at least ten times. The gene calls are TRBV6-4 and TRBJ2-2, with D uncertain. Germline CDR1 and CDR2: MRHNA and SNTAGT. This CDR3 is built from 13 residues. V was shortened by 2 bases and J by 5 bases, with 6 bases between the two germline ends. CDR3 in DNA: TGTGCCAGCAGTGACCAACTAACCGGGGAGCTGTTTTTT. Translation gives CASSDQLTGELFF.

This chain uses TRBV12-3 or TRBV12-4 with TRBJ2-7; D is unclear. The CDR3 contains 11 residues. Trimming took 6 bases from V and 3 from J, leaving 6 bases between them. Here the CDR3 reads CASSPDYEQYF. In nucleotides, the CDR3 is TGTGCCAGCAGCCCGGACTACGAGCAGTACTTC.

This clone has a single count. The chain uses TRBV7-9 and TRBJ1-6; D remains ambiguous. Trimming removed 8 bases at V and 7 bases at J, with 12 bases between. The CDR3 spans 13 residues. CDR1 is SEHNR and CDR2 is FQNEAQ in the germline V gene (reference sequence). CDR3 bases: TGTGCCAGCGCCTCCGGGCGGAATTCACCCCTCCACTTT. It codes for CASASGRNSPLHF.

The chain links TRBV6-2 or TRBV6-3 to TRBJ2-7; 9 bases are a match to TRBD1. The CDR3 covers 16 residues. V lost 2 bases to trimming and J lost 2 bases; unmatched junction nucleotides: 7. Germline V gene data show CDR1 as MNHEY and CDR2 as SVGEGT. CDR3: CASSYGTGTGPYEQYF. The DNA for the CDR3 is TGTGCCAGCAGTTACGGGACCGGGACAGGGCCCTACGAGCAGTACTTC.

The chain carries TRBV15 and TRBJ1-4; tentatively, D is TRBD1 (5 bases). Germline values: CDR1 LNHNV, CDR2 YYDKDF (reference sequence). The CDR3 sequence is 16 residues long. Trimming took 0 bases from V and 8 from J, leaving 16 bases between them. Here the CDR3 DNA reads TGTGCCACCAGCAGAGATCTAGGGCAGGGATACGAAAAACTGTTTTTT. It is translated as CATSRDLGQGYEKLFF.

The gene calls are TRBV2 and TRBJ2-2; TRBD2 matches at 11 bases. The V gene's germline CDR1 is SNHLY and CDR2 FYNNEI. The J segment lost 7 bases and the V segment lost 5 bases, leaving 9 bases of the junction unmatched. The CDR3 has 16 residues. The CDR3: CASSFVAGGLNGELFF. CDR3 sequence (DNA): TGTGCCAGCAGTTTTGTAGCGGGGGGGCTCAACGGGGAGCTGTTTTTT.

The V and J genes are TRBV15 and TRBJ2-1, with D possibly being TRBD2 (5 bases). CDR1 and CDR2 (germline): LNHNV, YYDKDF (reference sequence). The CDR3 spans 15 residues. The ends were cut back, 1 base at V and 9 bases at J, with 16 bases in the middle. CDR3 residues: CATSRGGASFGEQFF. CDR3 DNA sequence: TGTGCCACCAGCAGAGGTGGAGCTAGCTTTGGTGAGCAGTTCTTC.

The CDR3 nucleotides are TGCGCCAGCAGCCCCTTTGCTAGCGGGGACTACAATGAGCAGTTCTTC. Translated: CASSPFASGDYNEQFF. J is TRBJ2-1 and V is TRBV5-1; TRBD2 agrees at 9 bases. Germline V lookup: CDR1 SGHRS, CDR2 YFSETQ. Unmatched junction bases numbered 8, after V lost 4 bases and J lost 3 bases. The CDR3 has 16 residues. Variable domain in full (rest from reference TRBV5-1 and TRBJ2-1): KAGVTQTPRYLIKTRGQQVTLSCSPISGHRSVSWYQQTPGQGLQFLFEYFSETQRNKGNFPGRFSGRQFSNSRSEMNVSTLELGDSALYLCASSPFASGDYNEQFFGPGTRLTVL.

The rearrangement links TRBV20-1 to TRBJ1-1; 7 positions agree with TRBD1. Germline V gives CDR1 DFQATT, CDR2 SNEGSKA (reference sequence). The CDR3 is 11 residues long. After removal of 3 bases from V and 7 bases from J, the junction contained 2 bases not matched to a gene. The DNA for the CDR3 is TGCAGTGCTAGTCCAGGGGGTGAAGCTTTCTTT. Translated, it gives CSASPGGEAFF.

This chain joins TRBV9 and TRBJ2-1, with 12 bases aligning to TRBD2. V shed 3 bases, J shed 1 base, and the junction held 2 bases outside the gene matches. This CDR3 has 16 amino acids. Germline CDR1 reads SGDLS; CDR2 reads YYNGEE. CDR3: CASSASGGASYNEQFF. In nucleotides, the CDR3 is TGTGCCAGCAGCGCTAGCGGGGGGGCTTCCTACAATGAGCAGTTCTTC.

The rearrangement uses TRBV29-1 and TRBJ1-2; maybe TRBD1 (6 bases). The V gene lost 3 bases and the J gene lost 5 bases, with 22 bases spanning the gap. From germline, CDR1 is SQVTM and CDR2 ANQGSEA. There are 16 residues in the CDR3. The CDR3 nucleotides read TGCAGCGTTGACGAAGGCGGGCAGGGGAGGATATATGGCTACACCTTC. The encoded protein is CSVDEGGQGRIYGYTF. Combining the CDR3 with reference TRBV29-1 and TRBJ1-2 gives the whole variable domain SAVISQKPSRDICQRGTSLTIQCQVDSQVTMMFWYRQQPGQSLTLIATANQGSEATYESGFVIDKFPISRPNLTFSTLTVSNMSPEDSSIYLCSVDEGGQGRIYGYTFGSGTRLTVV.

This clone was picked up a small number of times. J is TRBJ1-1 and V is TRBV20-1, with a weak D call TRBD1 (5 bases). Deletions cut 2 bases from V and 11 bases from J, with 12 bases between. The germline CDR1 and CDR2 sequences are DFQATT and SNEGSKA (reference sequence). This CDR3 contains 11 residues. The CDR3 spells CSARRGVWAFF. CDR3 sequence (DNA): TGCAGTGCTAGACGGGGGGTTTGGGCTTTCTTT.

V usage is TRBV5-6 and J usage is TRBJ2-1; 10 positions match TRBD1. This CDR3 is 16 amino acids long. Germline V gene sequence: CDR1 SGHDT, CDR2 YYEEEE. V dropped 4 bases and J dropped 7; count of bases not matched to a gene: 11. CDR3 loop: CASSRQSGTGVNEQFF. CDR3 in DNA: TGTGCCAGCAGCCGCCAGTCCGGGACAGGGGTTAATGAGCAGTTCTTC.

The chain recombines TRBV15 with TRBJ2-5, with TRBD1 matching 7 bases. Trimming took 6 bases from V and 2 from J; bases not matched to a gene: 9. The length of the CDR3 is 15 residues. Germline lookup yields CDR1 LNHNV and CDR2 YYDKDF (reference sequence). CDR3 nucleotide sequence: TGTGCCACCAGACCCCTCGAGACAGGGCAAGAGACCCAGTACTTC. Its translation is CATRPLETGQETQYF.

The chain uses TRBV3-1 (or the pseudogene TRBV3-2) and TRBJ2-2; perhaps TRBD2 as D (6 bases). This CDR3 region has 15 residues. V was pared by 4 bases and J by 3 bases, with 12 bases between. CDR1 and CDR2 from the germline V gene are LGHDT and YNNKEL (reference sequence). CDR3 DNA: TGTGCCAGCAGCCTAGCCGGGACTTACACCGGGGAGCTGTTTTTT. Protein sequence: CASSLAGTYTGELFF.